The 19 T cell receptor beta chains in this list originate from one sample, sequenced in a study of T cell responses to AZD1222 COVID-19 vaccine. The table came from immunoSEQ multiplex PCR; TCRdb's copy has only in-frame clones and leaves some out. The sample contains under 60,000 clones, around 91% of which appear only once. Material: peripheral blood, obtained 28 days after the second AZD1222 dose. Receptors were obtained from an adult who received the AZD1222 COVID-19 vaccine.

The chain carries TRBV12-3 or TRBV12-4 and TRBJ2-7; D remains ambiguous. The CDR3 consists of 13 residues. V lost 3 bases and J lost 2, with 8 bases in between. The DNA for the CDR3 is TGTGCCAGCAGTTTTGGCAGTACCTACGAGCAGTACTTC. It specifies CASSFGSTYEQYF.

The chain recombines TRBV7-9 with TRBJ1-4; 9 bases are a match to TRBD1. The germline V gene encodes CDR1 SEHNR and CDR2 FQNEAQ (reference sequence). CDR3 length: 15 residues. Trimming took 4 bases from V and 3 from J; bases not matched to a gene: 3. In DNA form, the CDR3 reads TGTGCCAGCAGCTCCGGGACAGGGCCTAATGAAAAACTGTTTTTT. Translating it yields CASSSGTGPNEKLFF.

The chain carries TRBV6-7 and TRBJ2-5; TRBD1 aligns across 8 bases. TRBV6-7 is an ORF, with its function uncertain. Unmatched junction bases numbered 8, after V lost 7 bases and J lost 1 base. This CDR3 is built from 15 residues. DNA for the CDR3: TGTGCCAGCACTGAAGGGGGGACAGGCCAAGAGACCCAGTACTTC. The encoded protein is CASTEGGTGQETQYF.

The gene calls are TRBV7-9 and TRBJ1-2; tentative D call: TRBD1 (6 bases). Germline-derived CDR1 and CDR2 are SEHNR and FQNEAQ (reference sequence). CDR3 length equals 14 residues. The V end was cut by 1 base, the J end by 4 bases, with 10 bases between. CDR3 in amino acids: CASSLGGGPYGYTF. The CDR3 DNA follows: TGTGCCAGCAGCTTAGGAGGGGGGCCCTATGGCTACACCTTC.

V and J are TRBV19 and TRBJ2-7; perhaps TRBD2 as D (7 bases). CDR1 LNHDA and CDR2 SQIVND come from the germline V gene (reference sequence). The CDR3 covers 18 residues. V was shortened by 6 bases and J by 0 bases, with 24 bases between the two germline ends. As DNA, the CDR3 is TGTGCCAGTAGATCAACCGGCGGGGGCGGGAGCAGCTCCTACGAGCAGTACTTC. Translated: CASRSTGGGGSSSYEQYF.

The chain couples TRBV6-2 or TRBV6-3 to TRBJ2-1; unclear D gene. The CDR3 runs 13 residues. V lost 2 bases and J lost 4, with 6 bases in between. The germline V gene has CDR1 MNHEY and CDR2 SVGEGT. The CDR3: CASSYPGYNEQFF. DNA of the CDR3: TGTGCCAGCAGTTACCCTGGTTACAATGAGCAGTTCTTC.

This clone was counted a few times. V is TRBV2 and J is TRBJ1-6; TRBD1 aligns across 9 bases. V gave up 8 bases and J gave up 10 bases; unmatched junction bases: 6. There are 13 residues in the CDR3. CDR1 and CDR2 from the germline V gene are SNHLY and FYNNEI. The CDR3 sequence: CASRQGERSPLHF. CDR3 in DNA: TGTGCCAGCCGACAGGGGGAACGGTCACCCCTCCACTTT.

The rearrangement joins TRBV7-9 to TRBJ2-7, with D uncertain. The CDR3 is 13 residues long. Germline assignment: CDR1 SEHNR and CDR2 FQNEAQ (reference sequence). Between the trimmed V and J ends, which lost 2 bases and 3 bases, there was a span of 8 bases. CDR3 nucleotides: TGTGCCAGCAGCTTATTTGCAGGCTACGAGCAGTACTTC. It yields the protein CASSLFAGYEQYF.

The chain uses TRBV19 and TRBJ1-1; TRBD1 is a possible D gene (6 bases). Germline assignment: CDR1 LNHDA and CDR2 SQIVND (reference sequence). The V and J ends lost 5 bases and 7 bases respectively, with 11 bases between them. The CDR3 consists of 12 residues. The CDR3 reads CASSRGAGEAFF. The CDR3 DNA is TGTGCCAGTAGTCGGGGGGCTGGTGAAGCTTTCTTT. Using reference TRBV19 and TRBJ1-1 for the parts outside the CDR3, the full variable domain is DGGITQSPKYLFRKEGQNVTLSCEQNLNHDAMYWYRQDPGQGLRLIYYSQIVNDFQKGDIAEGYSVSREKKESFPLTVTSAQKNPTAFYLCASSRGAGEAFFGQGTRLTVV.

The genes are TRBV2 and TRBJ2-2; D assignment may be TRBD1 or TRBD2 (5 bases each). V was pared by 6 bases and J by 5 bases, with 13 bases between. CDR1 is SNHLY, CDR2 FYNNEI, per germline. CDR3 length: 14 residues. The CDR3, as DNA: TGTGCCAGCAGCTACAGGACGGGGACCGGGGAGCTGTTTTTT. Residues: CASSYRTGTGELFF.

The V gene is TRBV7-6, the J gene TRBJ2-7, with 11 bases identical to TRBD1. Trimming removed 3 bases from V and 4 bases from J; junction bases left unmatched: 8. This CDR3 comprises 16 residues. Germline CDR1 and CDR2: SGHVS and FNYEAQ. CDR3 sequence reads: CASSLTAGQGAYEQYF. DNA for the CDR3: TGTGCCAGCAGCTTGACCGCAGGACAGGGGGCGTACGAGCAGTACTTC.

The V call is TRBV5-1, the J call TRBJ2-7; TRBD2 matches at 8 bases. Germline CDR1 reads SGHRS; CDR2 reads YFSETQ. V gave up 1 base and J gave up 6 bases; unmatched junction bases: 15. This CDR3 is built from 17 residues. The CDR3 region is CASSLMPVEREYREQYF. For the CDR3, the DNA is TGCGCCAGCAGCTTGATGCCGGTTGAGCGGGAGTATCGCGAGCAGTACTTC.

The CDR3: CASTQDSNQPQHF. CDR3 coding DNA: TGTGCCAGCACCCAGGATAGCAATCAGCCCCAGCATTTT. The V call is TRBV6-5, the J call TRBJ1-5; no definite D call. The CDR3 spans 13 residues. V was pared by 7 bases and J by 0 bases, with 7 bases between. Germline CDR1 is MNHEY and CDR2 is SVGAGI.

The rearrangement uses TRBV18 and TRBJ1-2, with D unresolved. This CDR3 is 16 amino acids long. The V end was cut by 8 bases, the J end by 3 bases, with 22 bases between. Germline CDR1 KGHSH, CDR2 LQKENI. The CDR3 DNA reads TGTGCCAGCGCCTTAGGGCAGACAAATTCTTACTATGGCTACACCTTC. Its protein product is CASALGQTNSYYGYTF.

This chain uses TRBV2 with TRBJ1-1, with 7 positions matching TRBD1. V lost 4 bases to trimming and J lost 5 bases; unmatched junction nucleotides: 7. Germline V gene sequence: CDR1 SNHLY, CDR2 FYNNEI. The CDR3 has 14 amino acids. As DNA, the CDR3 is TGTGCCAGCAGTGCCTCGACAGGGCGGACTGAAGCTTTCTTT. Amino acids: CASSASTGRTEAFF.

The V and J genes are TRBV3-1 (or the pseudogene TRBV3-2) and TRBJ2-1; a possible D gene is TRBD1 (6 bases). The V gene's germline CDR1 is LGHDT and CDR2 YNNKEL (reference sequence). The CDR3 is 18 amino acids. V gave up 1 base and J gave up 8 bases, with 24 bases separating them. CDR3 sequence reads: CASSQGPANRTVGYEQFF. In DNA, the CDR3 is TGTGCCAGCAGCCAAGGGCCGGCGAATCGGACAGTTGGGTATGAGCAGTTCTTC.

The genes are TRBV27 and TRBJ2-7; 7 bases align to TRBD2. This CDR3 contains 13 residues. V lost 4 bases, J lost 7 bases, and 7 bases stayed unmatched. The germline gives CDR1 MNHEY, CDR2 SMNVEV (reference sequence). In nucleotides, the CDR3 is TGTGCCAGCAGTTGGGCTAGCGGAGTGGAGCAGTACTTC. As protein: CASSWASGVEQYF.

The chain carries TRBV7-9 and TRBJ1-2; 7 positions agree with TRBD1. This CDR3 region has 18 residues. CDR1 is SEHNR, CDR2 FQNEAQ, per germline (reference sequence). V trimming: 1 base; J trimming: 4 bases; junction bases outside the gene matches: 15. For the CDR3, the DNA is TGTGCCAGCAGCTTAGGGGACAGAATTCTCCGATCGTCCTATGGCTACACCTTC. This codes for CASSLGDRILRSSYGYTF.

This clone has only one observation. The gene calls are TRBV13 and TRBJ1-1; possible D gene TRBD1, 5 bases. Germline V gene data show CDR1 as PRHDT and CDR2 as FYEKMQ (reference sequence). V gave up 4 bases and J gave up 3 bases, with 15 bases separating them. CDR3 length equals 15 residues. This CDR3 reads CASSYQGRWDTEAFF. CDR3 sequence (DNA): TGTGCCAGCAGCTACCAGGGCAGGTGGGACACTGAAGCTTTCTTT.